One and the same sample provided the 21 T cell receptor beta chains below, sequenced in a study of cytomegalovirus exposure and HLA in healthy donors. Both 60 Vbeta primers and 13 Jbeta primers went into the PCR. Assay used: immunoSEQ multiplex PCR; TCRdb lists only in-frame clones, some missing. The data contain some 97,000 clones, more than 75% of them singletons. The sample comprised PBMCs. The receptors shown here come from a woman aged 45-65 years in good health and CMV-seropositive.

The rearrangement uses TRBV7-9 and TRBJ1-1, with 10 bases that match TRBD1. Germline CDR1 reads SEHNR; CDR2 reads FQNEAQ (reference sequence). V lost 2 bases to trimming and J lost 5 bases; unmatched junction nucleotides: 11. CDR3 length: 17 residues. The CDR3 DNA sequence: TGTGCCAGCAGCTTATTATCCCTCCGGGACAGGGGAACTGAAGCTTTCTTT. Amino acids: CASSLLSLRDRGTEAFF.

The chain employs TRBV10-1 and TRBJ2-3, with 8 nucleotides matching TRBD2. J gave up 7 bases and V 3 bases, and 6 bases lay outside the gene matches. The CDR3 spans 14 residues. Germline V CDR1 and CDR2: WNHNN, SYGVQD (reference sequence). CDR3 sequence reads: CASSEREGLNTQYF. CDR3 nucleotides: TGCGCCAGCAGTGAACGGGAGGGCCTGAATACGCAGTATTTT.

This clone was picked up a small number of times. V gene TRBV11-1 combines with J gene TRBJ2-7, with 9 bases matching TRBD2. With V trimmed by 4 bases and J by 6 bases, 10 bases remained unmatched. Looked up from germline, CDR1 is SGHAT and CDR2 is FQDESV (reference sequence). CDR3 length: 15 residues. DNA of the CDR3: TGTGCCAGCAGCTCTCAAGCGGGAGGAATAGTCGAGCAGTACTTC. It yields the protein CASSSQAGGIVEQYF.

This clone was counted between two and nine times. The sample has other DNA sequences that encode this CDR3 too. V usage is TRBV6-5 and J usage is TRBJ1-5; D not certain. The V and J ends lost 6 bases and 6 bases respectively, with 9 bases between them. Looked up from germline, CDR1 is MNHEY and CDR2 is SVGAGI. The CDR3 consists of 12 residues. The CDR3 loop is CASSPRGQPQHF. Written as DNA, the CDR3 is TGTGCCAGCAGCCCCCGAGGTCAGCCCCAGCATTTT.

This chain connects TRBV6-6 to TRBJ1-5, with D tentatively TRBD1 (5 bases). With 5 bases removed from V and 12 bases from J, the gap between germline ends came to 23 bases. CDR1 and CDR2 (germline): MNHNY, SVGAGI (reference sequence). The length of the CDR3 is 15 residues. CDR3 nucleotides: TGTGCCAGCAGTCTAGCAAGGGGACTAGCAGCTAACCAGCATTTT. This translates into CASSLARGLAANQHF.

The CDR3 spells CASSQDTGRGADTQYF. In DNA, the CDR3 is TGTGCCAGCAGCCAAGACACCGGGAGAGGGGCAGATACGCAGTATTTT. The rearrangement links TRBV4-2 to TRBJ2-3, with TRBD2 as a possible D gene (6 bases). The CDR3 is 16 residues long. Germline CDR1 LGHNA, CDR2 YNFKEQ. Trimming pared 0 bases from V and 4 bases from J, leaving 14 bases between.

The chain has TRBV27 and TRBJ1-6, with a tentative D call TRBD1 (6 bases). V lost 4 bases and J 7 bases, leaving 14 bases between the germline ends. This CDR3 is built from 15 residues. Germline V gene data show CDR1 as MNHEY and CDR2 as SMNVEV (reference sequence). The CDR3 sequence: CASSSTGFPNSPLHF. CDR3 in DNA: TGTGCCAGCAGTTCCACAGGGTTCCCGAATTCACCCCTCCACTTT.

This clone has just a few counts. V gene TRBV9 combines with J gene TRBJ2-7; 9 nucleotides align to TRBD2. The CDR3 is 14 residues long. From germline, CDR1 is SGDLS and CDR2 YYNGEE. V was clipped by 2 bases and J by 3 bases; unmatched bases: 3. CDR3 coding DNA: TGTGCCAGCAGCGTGGGCGGGGGGGACTACGAGCAGTACTTC. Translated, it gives CASSVGGGDYEQYF.

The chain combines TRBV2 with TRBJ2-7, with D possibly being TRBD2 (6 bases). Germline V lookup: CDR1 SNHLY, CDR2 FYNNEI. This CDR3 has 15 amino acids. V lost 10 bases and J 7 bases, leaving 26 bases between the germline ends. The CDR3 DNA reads TGTGCCATAACAACTCGGGGGAAGACGTTTGGTGAGCAGTACTTC. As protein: CAITTRGKTFGEQYF.

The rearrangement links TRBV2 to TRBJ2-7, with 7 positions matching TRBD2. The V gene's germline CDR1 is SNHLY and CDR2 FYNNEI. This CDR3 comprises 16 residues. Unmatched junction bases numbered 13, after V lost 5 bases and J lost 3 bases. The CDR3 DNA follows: TGTGCCAGCAGTCGACACAGCGGGGCTGGGGACTACGAGCAGTACTTC. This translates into CASSRHSGAGDYEQYF.

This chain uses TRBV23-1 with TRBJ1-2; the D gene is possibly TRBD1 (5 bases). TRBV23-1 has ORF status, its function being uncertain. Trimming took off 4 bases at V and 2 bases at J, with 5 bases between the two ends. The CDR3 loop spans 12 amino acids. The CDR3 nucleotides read TGCGCCAGCAGTCCAGGGAACTATGGCTACACCTTC. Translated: CASSPGNYGYTF.

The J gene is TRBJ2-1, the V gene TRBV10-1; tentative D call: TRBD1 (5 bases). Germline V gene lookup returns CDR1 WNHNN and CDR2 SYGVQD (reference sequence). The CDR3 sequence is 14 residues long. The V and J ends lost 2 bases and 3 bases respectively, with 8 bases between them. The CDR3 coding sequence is TGCGCCAGCAGTGAGGGGGCCAGCTACAATGAGCAGTTCTTC. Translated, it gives CASSEGASYNEQFF.

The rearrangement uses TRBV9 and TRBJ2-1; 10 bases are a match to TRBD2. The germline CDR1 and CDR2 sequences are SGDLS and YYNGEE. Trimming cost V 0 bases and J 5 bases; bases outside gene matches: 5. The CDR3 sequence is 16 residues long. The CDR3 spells CASSVVGSGRNNEQFF. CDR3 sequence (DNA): TGTGCCAGCAGCGTAGTAGGTAGCGGGAGGAACAATGAGCAGTTCTTC.

CDR3 in DNA: TGCGCCAGCAGCTTGGTATCTCTCCGAGGGAACACTGAAGCTTTCTTT. Translating gives CASSLVSLRGNTEAFF. The chain recombines TRBV5-1 with TRBJ1-1; D ambiguous. The CDR3 spans 16 residues. V lost 0 bases and J 1 base, leaving 13 bases between the germline ends. Germline CDR1 is SGHRS and CDR2 is YFSETQ.

The CDR3 bases are TGCGCCACCTCGACTAGCGGGGGGGCCGGAGAGACCCAGTACTTC. This encodes CATSTSGGAGETQYF. This chain links TRBV5-1 with TRBJ2-5; 14 bases fit TRBD2. The trim removed 9 bases at V and 4 bases at J, leaving 8 bases unmatched. This CDR3 has 15 residues. Germline CDR1 and CDR2: SGHRS and YFSETQ. Filled out from reference TRBV5-1 and TRBJ2-5, the complete variable domain reads KAGVTQTPRYLIKTRGQQVTLSCSPISGHRSVSWYQQTPGQGLQFLFEYFSETQRNKGNFPGRFSGRQFSNSRSEMNVSTLELGDSALYLCATSTSGGAGETQYFGPGTRLLVL.

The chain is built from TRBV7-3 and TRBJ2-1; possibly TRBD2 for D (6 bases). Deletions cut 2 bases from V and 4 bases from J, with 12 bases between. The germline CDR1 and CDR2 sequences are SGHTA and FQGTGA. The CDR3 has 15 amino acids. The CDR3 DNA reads TGTGCCAGCAGCTTAGGAGGGAGCGCGTACAATGAGCAGTTCTTC. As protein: CASSLGGSAYNEQFF.

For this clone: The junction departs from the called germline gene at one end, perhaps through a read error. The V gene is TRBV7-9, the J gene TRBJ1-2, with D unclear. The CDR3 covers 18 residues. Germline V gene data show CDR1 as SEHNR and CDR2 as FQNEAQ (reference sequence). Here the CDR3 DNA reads TGTTCCAGCAGCACCAGGAGGCCAGTCAGGAATATTAACTATGGCTACACCTTC. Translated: CSSSTRRPVRNINYGYTF.

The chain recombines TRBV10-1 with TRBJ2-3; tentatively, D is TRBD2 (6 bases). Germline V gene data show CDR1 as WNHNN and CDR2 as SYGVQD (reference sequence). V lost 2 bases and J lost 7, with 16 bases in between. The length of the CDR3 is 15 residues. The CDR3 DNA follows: TGCGCCAGCAGTGAGGCCACGGGACTGGAAAATACGCAGTATTTT. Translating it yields CASSEATGLENTQYF.

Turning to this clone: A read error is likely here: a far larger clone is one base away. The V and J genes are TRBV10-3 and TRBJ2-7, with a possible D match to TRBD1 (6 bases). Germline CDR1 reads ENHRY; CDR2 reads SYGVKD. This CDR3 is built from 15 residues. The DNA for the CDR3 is TGTGGCATCAGTTCTAACCGGGACAACTCCTACGAGCAGTACTTC. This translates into CGISSNRDNSYEQYF.

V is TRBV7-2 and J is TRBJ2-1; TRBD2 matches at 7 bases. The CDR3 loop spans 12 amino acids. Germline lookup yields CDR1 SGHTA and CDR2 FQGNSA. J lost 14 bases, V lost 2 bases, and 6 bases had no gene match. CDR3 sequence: CASSLRAGAKFF. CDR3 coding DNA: TGTGCCAGCAGCTTAAGGGCGGGAGCGAAGTTCTTC.

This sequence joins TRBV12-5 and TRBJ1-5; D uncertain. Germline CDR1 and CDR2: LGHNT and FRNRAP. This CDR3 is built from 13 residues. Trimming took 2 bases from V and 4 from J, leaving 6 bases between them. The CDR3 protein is CASGLSGNQPQHF. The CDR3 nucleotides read TGTGCTAGTGGTTTGTCGGGGAATCAGCCCCAGCATTTT.